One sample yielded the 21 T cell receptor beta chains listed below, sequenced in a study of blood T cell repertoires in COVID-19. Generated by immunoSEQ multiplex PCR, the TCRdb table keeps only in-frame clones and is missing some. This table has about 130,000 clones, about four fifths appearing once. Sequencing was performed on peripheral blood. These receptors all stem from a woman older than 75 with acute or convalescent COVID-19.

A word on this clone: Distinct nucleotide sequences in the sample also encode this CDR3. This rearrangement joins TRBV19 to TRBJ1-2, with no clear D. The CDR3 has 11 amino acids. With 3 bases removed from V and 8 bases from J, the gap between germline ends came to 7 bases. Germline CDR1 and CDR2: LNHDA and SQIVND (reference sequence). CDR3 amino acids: CASSMRGGYTF. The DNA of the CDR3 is TGTGCCAGTAGTATGCGCGGCGGCTACACCTTC. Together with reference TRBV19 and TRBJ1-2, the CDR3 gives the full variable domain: DGGITQSPKYLFRKEGQNVTLSCEQNLNHDAMYWYRQDPGQGLRLIYYSQIVNDFQKGDIAEGYSVSREKKESFPLTVTSAQKNPTAFYLCASSMRGGYTFGSGTRLTVV.

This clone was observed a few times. CDR3 nucleotide sequence: TGCGCCAGCAGCCGTGGACAGGGGGCTGTAGGTACTGAAGCTTTCTTT. This codes for CASSRGQGAVGTEAFF. V is TRBV4-3 and J is TRBJ1-1, with TRBD1 identical over 11 bases. The CDR3 has 16 amino acids. V lost 4 bases to trimming and J lost 5 bases; unmatched junction nucleotides: 9. The germline V gene encodes CDR1 LGHNA and CDR2 YSLEER.

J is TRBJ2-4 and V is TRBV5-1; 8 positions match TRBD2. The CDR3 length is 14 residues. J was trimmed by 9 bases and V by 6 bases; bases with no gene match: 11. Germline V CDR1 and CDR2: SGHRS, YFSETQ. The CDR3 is CASTPQSGGAIQYF. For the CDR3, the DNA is TGCGCCAGCACCCCTCAGAGCGGGGGAGCCATTCAGTACTTC.

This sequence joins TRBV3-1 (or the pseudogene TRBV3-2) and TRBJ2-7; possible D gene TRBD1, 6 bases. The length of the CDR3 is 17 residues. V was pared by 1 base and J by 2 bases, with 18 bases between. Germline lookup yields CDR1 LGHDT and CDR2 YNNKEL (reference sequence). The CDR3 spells CASSQAGIMDRTYEQYF. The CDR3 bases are TGTGCCAGCAGCCAAGCTGGGATTATGGACAGAACCTACGAGCAGTACTTC.

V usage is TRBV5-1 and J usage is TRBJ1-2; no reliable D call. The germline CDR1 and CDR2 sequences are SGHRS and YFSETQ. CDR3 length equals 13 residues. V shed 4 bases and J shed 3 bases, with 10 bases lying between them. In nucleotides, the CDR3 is TGCGCCAGCAGCGGCAGGTTGGACTATGGCTACACCTTC. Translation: CASSGRLDYGYTF.

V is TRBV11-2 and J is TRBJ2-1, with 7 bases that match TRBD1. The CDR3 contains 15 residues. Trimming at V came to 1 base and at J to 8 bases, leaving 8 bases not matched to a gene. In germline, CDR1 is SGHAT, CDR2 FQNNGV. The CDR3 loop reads CASSLVTGSLDEQFF. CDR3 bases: TGTGCCAGCAGCTTAGTGACAGGGTCACTGGATGAGCAGTTCTTC.

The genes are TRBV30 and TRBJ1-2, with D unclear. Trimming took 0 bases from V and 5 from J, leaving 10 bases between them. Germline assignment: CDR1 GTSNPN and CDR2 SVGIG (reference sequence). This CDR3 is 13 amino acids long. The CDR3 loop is CAWSVRVQYGYTF. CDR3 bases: TGTGCCTGGAGTGTACGGGTCCAGTATGGCTACACCTTC. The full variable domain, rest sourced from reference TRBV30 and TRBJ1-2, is SQTIHQWPATLVQPVGSPLSLECTVEGTSNPNLYWYRQAAGRGLQLLFYSVGIGQISSEVPQNLSASRPQDRQFILSSKKLLLSDSGFYLCAWSVRVQYGYTFGSGTRLTVV.

The CDR3 protein is CASSLGAAGELFF. DNA of the CDR3: TGTGCCAGCAGCTTAGGGGCCGCCGGGGAGCTGTTTTTT. This sequence joins TRBV7-2 and TRBJ2-2; D unclear. CDR1 and CDR2 from the germline V gene are SGHTA and FQGNSA. V gave up 1 base and J gave up 6 bases, with 6 bases separating them. This CDR3 spans 13 amino acids. Combining the CDR3 with reference TRBV7-2 and TRBJ2-2 gives the whole variable domain GAGVSQSPSNKVTEKGKDVELRCDPISGHTALYWYRQSLGQGLEFLIYFQGNSAPDKSGLPSDRFSAERTGGSVSTLTIQRTQQEDSAVYLCASSLGAAGELFFGEGSRLTVL.

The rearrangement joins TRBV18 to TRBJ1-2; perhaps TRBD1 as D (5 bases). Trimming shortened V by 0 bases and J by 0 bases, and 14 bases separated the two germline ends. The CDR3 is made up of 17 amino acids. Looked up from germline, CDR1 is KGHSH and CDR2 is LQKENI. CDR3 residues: CASSPPEIRQPNYGYTF. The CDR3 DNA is TGTGCCAGCTCACCACCGGAGATTAGACAGCCTAACTATGGCTACACCTTC.

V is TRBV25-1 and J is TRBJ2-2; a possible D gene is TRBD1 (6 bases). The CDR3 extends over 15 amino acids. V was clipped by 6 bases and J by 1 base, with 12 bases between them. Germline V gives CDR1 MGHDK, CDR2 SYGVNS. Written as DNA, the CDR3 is TGTGCCAGCAGGCGAGCAGGGGAGAACACCGGGGAGCTGTTTTTT. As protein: CASRRAGENTGELFF. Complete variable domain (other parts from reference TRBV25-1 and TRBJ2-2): EADIYQTPRYLVIGTGKKITLECSQTMGHDKMYWYQQDPGMELHLIHYSYGVNSTEKGDLSSESTVSRIRTEHFPLTLESARPSHTSQYLCASRRAGENTGELFFGEGSRLTVL.

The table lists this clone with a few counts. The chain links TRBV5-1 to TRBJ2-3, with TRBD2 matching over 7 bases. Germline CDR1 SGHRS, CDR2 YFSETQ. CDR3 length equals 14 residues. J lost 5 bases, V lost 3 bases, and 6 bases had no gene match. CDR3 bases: TGCGCCAGCAGCTCAAATCCGGGAGGAGATACGCAGTATTTT. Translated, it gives CASSSNPGGDTQYF. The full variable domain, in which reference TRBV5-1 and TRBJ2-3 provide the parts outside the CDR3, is KAGVTQTPRYLIKTRGQQVTLSCSPISGHRSVSWYQQTPGQGLQFLFEYFSETQRNKGNFPGRFSGRQFSNSRSEMNVSTLELGDSALYLCASSSNPGGDTQYFGPGTRLTVL.

DNA for the CDR3: TGTGCCAGCAGACCAAGCGAGGGGGCATTGGGAGGCTACACCTTC. This translates into CASRPSEGALGGYTF. The J gene is TRBJ1-2, the V gene TRBV7-2; TRBD1 agrees at 7 bases. The germline CDR1 and CDR2 sequences are SGHTA and FQGNSA. The CDR3 contains 15 residues. V shed 6 bases and J 8 bases; nucleotides not matched to a gene: 15.

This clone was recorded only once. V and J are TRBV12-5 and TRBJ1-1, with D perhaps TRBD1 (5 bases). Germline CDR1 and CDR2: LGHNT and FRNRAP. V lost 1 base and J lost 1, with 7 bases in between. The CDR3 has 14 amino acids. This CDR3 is CASGLGTPNTEAFF. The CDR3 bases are TGTGCTAGTGGTTTGGGGACACCGAACACTGAAGCTTTCTTT.

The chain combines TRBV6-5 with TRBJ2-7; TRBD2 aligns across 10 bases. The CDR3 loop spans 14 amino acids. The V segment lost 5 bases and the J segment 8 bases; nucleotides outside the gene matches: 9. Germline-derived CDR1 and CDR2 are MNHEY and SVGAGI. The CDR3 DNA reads TGTGCCAGCAGTCCGACTAGCGGGTCCCGTCAGCAGTACTTC. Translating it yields CASSPTSGSRQQYF.

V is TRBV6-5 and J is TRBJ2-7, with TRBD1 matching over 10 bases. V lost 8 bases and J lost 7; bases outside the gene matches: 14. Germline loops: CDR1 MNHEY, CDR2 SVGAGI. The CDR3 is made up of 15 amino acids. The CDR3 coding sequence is TGTGCCAGCCGATTGAAAGACAGGGGGCTTGGGGAGCAGTACTTC. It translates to CASRLKDRGLGEQYF.

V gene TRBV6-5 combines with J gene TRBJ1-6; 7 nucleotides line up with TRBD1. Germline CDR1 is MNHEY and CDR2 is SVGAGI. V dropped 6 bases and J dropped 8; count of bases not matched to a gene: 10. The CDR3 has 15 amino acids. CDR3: CASSPETGRHSPLHF. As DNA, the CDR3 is TGTGCCAGCAGCCCCGAGACAGGGAGGCATTCACCCCTCCACTTT.

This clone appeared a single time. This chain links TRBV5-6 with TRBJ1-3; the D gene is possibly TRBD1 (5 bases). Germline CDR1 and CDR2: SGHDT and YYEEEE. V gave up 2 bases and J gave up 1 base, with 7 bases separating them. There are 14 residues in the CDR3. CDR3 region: CASSLDRSGNTIYF. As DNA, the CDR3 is TGTGCCAGCAGCTTAGACAGATCTGGAAACACCATATATTTT.

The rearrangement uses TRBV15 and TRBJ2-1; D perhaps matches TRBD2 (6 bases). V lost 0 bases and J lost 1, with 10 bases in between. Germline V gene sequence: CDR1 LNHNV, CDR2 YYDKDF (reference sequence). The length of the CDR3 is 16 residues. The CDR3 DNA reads TGTGCCACCAGCAGAGATCGCGGGGTGTCCTACAATGAGCAGTTCTTC. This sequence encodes CATSRDRGVSYNEQFF.

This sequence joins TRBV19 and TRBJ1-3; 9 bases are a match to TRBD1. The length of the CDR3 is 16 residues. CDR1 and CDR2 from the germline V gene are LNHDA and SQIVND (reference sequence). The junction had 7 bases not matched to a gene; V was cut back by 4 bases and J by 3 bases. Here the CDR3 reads CASSTRDRAIGNTIYF. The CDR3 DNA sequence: TGTGCCAGTAGTACCCGGGACAGGGCGATTGGAAACACCATATATTTT.

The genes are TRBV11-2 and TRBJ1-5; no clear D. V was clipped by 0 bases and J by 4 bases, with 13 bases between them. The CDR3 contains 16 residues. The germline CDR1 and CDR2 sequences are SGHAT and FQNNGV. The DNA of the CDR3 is TGTGCCAGCAGCTTAGACGTCGTTCCCCCGAATCAGCCCCAGCATTTT. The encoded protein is CASSLDVVPPNQPQHF.

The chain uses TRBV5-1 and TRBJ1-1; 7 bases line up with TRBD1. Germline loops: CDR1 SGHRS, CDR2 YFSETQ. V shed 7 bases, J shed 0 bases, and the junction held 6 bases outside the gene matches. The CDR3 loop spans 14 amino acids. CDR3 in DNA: TGCGCCAGCCGGGACAGAAGCATGAACACTGAAGCTTTCTTT. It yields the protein CASRDRSMNTEAFF.